This entry lists 32 T cell receptor beta chains sequenced from one sample in a study of T cell responses to AZD1222 COVID-19 vaccine. This table comes from immunoSEQ multiplex PCR, and its TCRdb copy is limited to in-frame clones, with some not included. The sample carries around 150,000 clones, roughly 85% recorded once. The sequences come from peripheral blood, collected 28 days after the second dose of the MenACWY control vaccine. The receptor source for this set is an adult who received the MenACWY meningococcal vaccine as a control.

The chain couples TRBV2 to TRBJ1-6, with 8 bases that match TRBD1. This CDR3 contains 13 residues. Germline CDR1 is SNHLY and CDR2 is FYNNEI. V lost 11 bases to trimming and J lost 8 bases; unmatched junction nucleotides: 8. CDR3 sequence: CAGSDRVDSPLHF. The CDR3 nucleotides are TGTGCCGGATCGGACAGGGTGGATTCACCCCTCCACTTT.

This rearrangement joins TRBV6-5 to TRBJ2-5; 9 bases fit TRBD1. J lost 5 bases, V lost 2 bases, and 3 bases had no gene match. There are 14 residues in the CDR3. CDR1 and CDR2 (germline): MNHEY, SVGAGI. The CDR3 bases are TGTGCCAGCAGTTACCTCGGGACAGGGGAGACCCAGTACTTC. Its translation is CASSYLGTGETQYF.

CDR3 protein: CASSPRASGYTF. The CDR3 DNA reads TGTGCCAGTAGTCCCCGAGCTAGTGGCTACACCTTC. V gene TRBV19 combines with J gene TRBJ1-2; no firm D call. Germline loops: CDR1 LNHDA, CDR2 SQIVND (reference sequence). The CDR3 contains 12 residues. V lost 5 bases, J lost 7 bases, and 11 bases lay in between. Full variable domain (missing parts from reference TRBV19 and TRBJ1-2): DGGITQSPKYLFRKEGQNVTLSCEQNLNHDAMYWYRQDPGQGLRLIYYSQIVNDFQKGDIAEGYSVSREKKESFPLTVTSAQKNPTAFYLCASSPRASGYTFGSGTRLTVV.

The chain joins TRBV24-1 to TRBJ2-1, with TRBD1 identical over 8 bases. The germline CDR1 and CDR2 sequences are KGHDR and SFDVKD. This CDR3 is built from 14 residues. Trimming took 4 bases from V and 6 from J; bases not matched to a gene: 4. CDR3 sequence: CATSDMTGVNEQFF. CDR3 nucleotide sequence: TGTGCCACCAGTGACATGACAGGGGTCAATGAGCAGTTCTTC.

The chain is built from TRBV15 and TRBJ2-6; TRBD1 might be the D (6 bases). CDR3 size: 15 residues. V was pared by 4 bases and J by 0 bases, with 7 bases between. Looked up from germline, CDR1 is LNHNV and CDR2 is YYDKDF (reference sequence). CDR3 coding DNA: TGTGCCACCAGCATACAGGGCTCTGGGGCCAACGTCCTGACTTTC. Residues: CATSIQGSGANVLTF.

This clone was seen only once. The V gene is TRBV6-6, the J gene TRBJ2-6; D is unclear. The CDR3 has 15 amino acids. From germline, CDR1 is MNHNY and CDR2 SVGAGI (reference sequence). V was cut by 5 bases and J by 1 base, with 9 bases left in between. The CDR3 region has the DNA TGTGCCAGCAGTCCCGACCCTTCTGGGGCCAACGTCCTGACTTTC. As protein: CASSPDPSGANVLTF.

This chain links TRBV28 with TRBJ2-7, with 12 nucleotides matching TRBD2. The CDR3 length is 14 residues. Per the germline V gene, CDR1 is MDHEN and CDR2 is SYDVKM. After removal of 8 bases from V and 7 bases from J, the junction contained 9 bases not matched to a gene. The CDR3 region is CASSGLAGFGEQYF. The CDR3 DNA reads as TGTGCCAGCTCGGGACTAGCGGGTTTTGGGGAGCAGTACTTC.

This clone was found once. The chain carries TRBV19 and TRBJ1-5; D gene ambiguous. The germline gives CDR1 LNHDA, CDR2 SQIVND (reference sequence). The V end lost 7 bases, the J end lost 0 bases, and 10 bases lay between the germline ends. This CDR3 is 14 amino acids long. The DNA for the CDR3 is TGTGCCAGTAAGATAACCGGTAGCAATCAGCCCCAGCATTTT. Its translation is CASKITGSNQPQHF.

In DNA form, the CDR3 reads TGCGCCAGCAGCGGGAGGGGACAACTCTACGAGCAGTACTTC. Its translation: CASSGRGQLYEQYF. V gene TRBV5-1 combines with J gene TRBJ2-7; D might be TRBD2 (7 bases). The CDR3 loop spans 14 amino acids. Trimming cost V 4 bases and J 3 bases, with 14 bases left between them. From germline, CDR1 is SGHRS and CDR2 YFSETQ.

The chain has TRBV6-5 and TRBJ2-7; 8 bases are shared with TRBD2. Germline CDR1 is MNHEY and CDR2 is SVGAGI. The ends lost 5 bases at V and 4 bases at J; junction bases unmatched: 10. This CDR3 has 15 amino acids. Here the CDR3 DNA reads TGTGCCAGCAGTCCTAATGGCGGGGGGAGATACGAGCAGTACGTC. Its protein product is CASSPNGGGRYEQYV.

This chain joins TRBV6-6 and TRBJ1-1, with 8 bases that match TRBD1. The germline V gene encodes CDR1 MNHNY and CDR2 SVGAGI (reference sequence). V lost 6 bases, J lost 1 base, and 10 bases stayed unmatched. The CDR3 consists of 16 residues. The DNA of the CDR3 is TGTGCCAGCAGGAGCCCCCAGGGGGCGCCGAACACTGAAGCTTTCTTT. This translates into CASRSPQGAPNTEAFF.

The chain joins TRBV6-6 to TRBJ1-4, with D perhaps TRBD1 (6 bases). The CDR3 has 16 amino acids. The ends were cut back, 4 bases at V and 6 bases at J, with 18 bases in the middle. CDR1 is MNHNY and CDR2 is SVGAGI in the germline V gene (reference sequence). The CDR3 region has the DNA TGTGCCAGCAGTTGGCGGGGGGCAGGAAGTCATGAAAAACTGTTTTTT. Its translation: CASSWRGAGSHEKLFF.

CDR3 region: CASSDLAGTSYEQYV. In nucleotides, the CDR3 is TGTGCCAGCAGTGACCTAGCGGGGACATCCTACGAGCAGTACGTC. The chain joins TRBV6-1 to TRBJ2-7; 9 positions match TRBD2. The CDR3 contains 15 residues. After removal of 3 bases from V and 1 base from J, the junction contained 4 bases not matched to a gene. Per germline, CDR1 MNHNS and CDR2 SASEGT.

The chain has TRBV21-1 and TRBJ1-1. TRBV21-1 corresponds to a pseudogene. The CDR3 is 14 amino acids. The CDR3: CASSLKGWRAEAFF. DNA for the CDR3: TGTGCCAGCAGCCTAAAGGGTTGGAGGGCTGAAGCTTTCTTT.

The CDR3 bases are TGTGCTAGTGGCTACGGGGGGGACACTGAAGCTTTCTTT. This translates into CASGYGGDTEAFF. This chain joins TRBV12-5 and TRBJ1-1, with D possibly TRBD1 on 5 matching bases. The CDR3 spans 13 residues. Looked up from germline, CDR1 is LGHNT and CDR2 is FRNRAP. V lost 6 bases to trimming and J lost 3 bases, with 11 bases between them.

The chain is built from TRBV7-9 and TRBJ1-3; TRBD1 is a possible D gene (6 bases). V was trimmed by 5 bases and J by 0 bases, leaving 14 bases between them. Germline V gene sequence: CDR1 SEHNR, CDR2 FQNEAQ (reference sequence). The CDR3 spans 16 residues. CDR3 protein: CASSGWDTASGNTIYF. CDR3 bases: TGTGCCAGCAGCGGTTGGGACACCGCCTCTGGAAACACCATATATTTT.

The V and J genes are TRBV7-6 and TRBJ2-3, with TRBD2 matching over 8 bases. The CDR3 covers 16 residues. The ends lost 1 base at V and 0 bases at J; junction bases unmatched: 3. CDR1 and CDR2 (germline): SGHVS, FNYEAQ. The CDR3 coding sequence is TGTGCCAGCAGCTTAGGTGCGGGGGGTAGCACAGATACGCAGTATTTT. Amino acids: CASSLGAGGSTDTQYF.

This chain uses TRBV19 with TRBJ2-1, with a possible D match to TRBD2 (6 bases). Germline assignment: CDR1 LNHDA and CDR2 SQIVND (reference sequence). This CDR3 is 16 amino acids long. Trimming pared 4 bases from V and 3 bases from J, leaving 16 bases between. Here the CDR3 reads CASSTPRSGDYNEQFF. The DNA for the CDR3 is TGTGCCAGTAGTACCCCTCGGTCGGGGGACTACAATGAGCAGTTCTTC. Full variable domain (outside the CDR3, taken from reference TRBV19 and TRBJ2-1): DGGITQSPKYLFRKEGQNVTLSCEQNLNHDAMYWYRQDPGQGLRLIYYSQIVNDFQKGDIAEGYSVSREKKESFPLTVTSAQKNPTAFYLCASSTPRSGDYNEQFFGPGTRLTVL.

This clone was seen a single time. The chain recombines TRBV4-1 with TRBJ1-4; unclear D gene. CDR1 is MGHRA, CDR2 YSYEKL, per germline. This CDR3 has 15 amino acids. V lost 6 bases, J lost 4 bases, and 15 bases lay in between. The CDR3 region is CASRSDHGSNEKLFF. CDR3 DNA: TGCGCCAGCAGGTCCGACCACGGGAGTAATGAAAAACTGTTTTTT.

The chain has TRBV2 and TRBJ1-6; tentative D call: TRBD1 (5 bases). V dropped 1 base and J dropped 8 bases, with 12 bases sitting between them. This CDR3 region has 15 residues. Germline CDR1 reads SNHLY; CDR2 reads FYNNEI. CDR3 sequence reads: CASSEGRQGHSPLHF. CDR3 sequence (DNA): TGTGCCAGCAGTGAAGGGCGGCAGGGCCATTCACCCCTCCACTTT.

The V and J genes are TRBV10-3 and TRBJ2-1; TRBD2 aligns across 13 bases. Trimming took 3 bases from V and 9 from J; bases not matched to a gene: 5. Germline loops: CDR1 ENHRY, CDR2 SYGVKD. The CDR3 covers 15 residues. The CDR3 is CAISEELAGGGEQFF. The CDR3 coding sequence is TGTGCCATCAGTGAAGAACTAGCGGGAGGGGGTGAGCAGTTCTTC.

This chain links TRBV5-6 with TRBJ1-3; D gene ambiguous. Trimming pared 0 bases from V and 3 bases from J, leaving 13 bases between. Germline values: CDR1 SGHDT, CDR2 YYEEEE. CDR3 size: 16 residues. The CDR3, as DNA: TGTGCCAGCAGCTTGGGTCGGGAACTAGGTGGAAACACCATATATTTT. Translation gives CASSLGRELGGNTIYF.

The V gene is TRBV5-4, the J gene TRBJ2-6; unclear D gene. The germline V gene encodes CDR1 SGHNT and CDR2 YYREEE (reference sequence). V dropped 0 bases and J dropped 3 bases, with 10 bases sitting between them. The CDR3 consists of 16 residues. The CDR3 DNA sequence: TGTGCCAGCAGCTTGGCGTGGGGTAGTGGGGCCAACGTCCTGACTTTC. This translates into CASSLAWGSGANVLTF.

This sequence joins TRBV7-6 and TRBJ2-3; D is ambiguous. The CDR3 extends over 15 amino acids. Germline-derived CDR1 and CDR2 are SGHVS and FNYEAQ. V was shortened by 0 bases and J by 0 bases, with 7 bases between the two germline ends. CDR3 nucleotide sequence: TGTGCCAGCAGCTTAGCGGATACTAGCACAGATACGCAGTATTTT. Protein product: CASSLADTSTDTQYF.

The chain links TRBV2 to TRBJ2-1, with 13 bases identical to TRBD2. Germline V gives CDR1 SNHLY, CDR2 FYNNEI. The junction had 0 bases not matched to a gene; V was cut back by 3 bases and J by 4 bases. There are 15 residues in the CDR3. The DNA for the CDR3 is TGTGCCAGCAGTGAGGGACTAGCGGGGTACAATGAGCAGTTCTTC. It is translated as CASSEGLAGYNEQFF.

This clone was recorded once. This chain links TRBV30 with TRBJ1-5; unclear D gene. This CDR3 is 13 amino acids long. Trimming pared 8 bases from V and 1 base from J, leaving 12 bases between. The germline gives CDR1 GTSNPN, CDR2 SVGIG (reference sequence). CDR3 protein: CAGSGGSNQPQHF. The CDR3 DNA sequence: TGTGCCGGTTCTGGTGGGAGCAATCAGCCCCAGCATTTT.

This clone was recorded once. The chain carries TRBV6-9 and TRBJ2-1; a weak D match, TRBD1 (6 bases). Germline CDR1 is MNHGY and CDR2 is SVAAGI. V was cut by 0 bases and J by 3 bases, with 12 bases left in between. The CDR3 runs 16 residues. DNA of the CDR3: TGTGCCAGCAGTTATTCAGGGGGACCCAGCTACAATGAGCAGTTCTTC. This encodes CASSYSGGPSYNEQFF.

CDR3 amino acids: CASSLTRAYTGELFF. The CDR3 DNA sequence: TGTGCCAGCAGCTTAACCAGGGCGTACACCGGGGAGCTGTTTTTT. V and J are TRBV7-9 and TRBJ2-2, with D tentatively TRBD1 (5 bases). The V and J ends lost 2 bases and 3 bases respectively, with 10 bases between them. Germline values: CDR1 SEHNR, CDR2 FQNEAQ (reference sequence). The CDR3 is 15 residues long.

The V gene is TRBV18, the J gene TRBJ2-1, with 10 bases identical to TRBD2. Germline CDR1 is KGHSH and CDR2 is LQKENI. Trimming removed 5 bases from V and 2 bases from J; junction bases left unmatched: 15. The CDR3 length is 19 residues. CDR3: CASSKTRLAGATTYNEQFF. The DNA for the CDR3 is TGTGCCAGCTCAAAAACCCGGCTAGCGGGAGCCACGACCTACAATGAGCAGTTCTTC.

The rearrangement joins TRBV5-4 to TRBJ2-2; no reliable D call. The CDR3 contains 12 residues. Germline CDR1 reads SGHNT; CDR2 reads YYREEE (reference sequence). The V gene lost 2 bases and the J gene lost 5 bases, with 4 bases spanning the gap. DNA for the CDR3: TGTGCCAGCAGCTTTAAGACCGGGGAGCTGTTTTTT. Translation gives CASSFKTGELFF.

The chain couples TRBV7-2 to TRBJ1-2; tentatively, D is TRBD1 (5 bases). The CDR3 loop spans 18 amino acids. Trimming took off 1 base at V and 7 bases at J, with 25 bases between the two ends. Germline CDR1 SGHTA, CDR2 FQGNSA. The CDR3 here is CASSLGVLMAGSSLGYTF. Written as DNA, the CDR3 is TGTGCCAGCAGCTTAGGGGTCTTGATGGCAGGGAGTTCGCTTGGCTACACCTTC.

This clone was detected once. The chain joins TRBV29-1 to TRBJ2-5; no clear D. In germline, CDR1 is SQVTM, CDR2 ANQGSEA. This CDR3 is built from 12 residues. V was shortened by 2 bases and J by 0 bases, with 4 bases between the two germline ends. Here the CDR3 DNA reads TGCAGCGTTGAACCAGACCAAGAGACCCAGTACTTC. Its translation: CSVEPDQETQYF.